These 26 T cell receptor beta chains came from one sample sequenced in a study of response to subunit inactivated influenza vaccine. TCRdb reprocessed the RT-PCR reads via MiXCR and lists one record per CDR3 protein. Of more than 400,000 distinct CDR3 sequences detected, 7.2% appear once; the ten largest clones hold roughly 13%. Sequencing was performed on PBMCs from blood, taken 23 months after vaccination. These receptors were taken from a man aged 50-75 years who received an inactivated influenza vaccine.

This chain joins TRBV23-1 and TRBJ1-3, with 11 bases identical to TRBD1. TRBV23-1 is labeled an ORF, and its function is uncertain. Unmatched junction bases numbered 5, after V lost 6 bases and J lost 4 bases. The CDR3 runs to 15 residues. The CDR3 protein is CASSQDRGRGNTIYF. As DNA, the CDR3 is TGCGCCAGCAGCCAGGACAGGGGGCGAGGAAACACCATATATTTT.

The V gene is TRBV28, the J gene TRBJ2-1; TRBD2 matches at 13 bases. V dropped 4 bases and J dropped 12; count of bases not matched to a gene: 9. Per germline, CDR1 MDHEN and CDR2 SYDVKM. This CDR3 is built from 15 residues. CDR3 coding DNA: TGTGCCAGCAGTTCATACGGACTAGCGGGAGAGGGGCAGTTCTTC. It encodes CASSSYGLAGEGQFF.

This clonotype was counted between two and nine times. The chain has TRBV20-1 and TRBJ2-7, with a tentative D call TRBD2 (6 bases). The V end lost 5 bases, the J end lost 1 base, and 15 bases lay between the germline ends. The CDR3 spans 14 residues. CDR1 is DFQATT and CDR2 is SNEGSKA in the germline V gene (reference sequence). The CDR3 reads CSARTGLLSYEQYF. As DNA, the CDR3 is TGCAGTGCTCGTACGGGACTCCTGTCCTACGAGCAGTACTTC.

V usage is TRBV6-1 and J usage is TRBJ2-3; 8 bases agree with TRBD1. Trimming took 2 bases from V and 4 from J; bases not matched to a gene: 8. Germline assignment: CDR1 MNHNS and CDR2 SASEGT. This CDR3 is built from 16 residues. In DNA, the CDR3 is TGTGCCAGCAGTGAATTGGCAGGGGGCGCAGCAGATACGCAGTATTTT. Translating gives CASSELAGGAADTQYF.

This clonotype was seen more than once but under ten times. J is TRBJ2-1 and V is TRBV15; D uncertain. Germline V gene sequence: CDR1 LNHNV, CDR2 YYDKDF (reference sequence). Trimming left V 5 bases short and J 10 bases short, with 21 bases between. This CDR3 spans 15 amino acids. CDR3 DNA: TGTGCCACCAGCGGCTGGGAAACCGAGAGTAGGGAGCAGTTCTTC. This encodes CATSGWETESREQFF.

This clonotype was counted only a few times. The chain is built from TRBV5-1 and TRBJ2-5, with 10 bases lining up with TRBD2. The CDR3 is 17 residues long. V shed 0 bases and J 2 bases; nucleotides not matched to a gene: 7. Germline V lookup: CDR1 SGHRS, CDR2 YFSETQ. The CDR3 sequence is CASSLGLAGALQETQYF. The CDR3 DNA reads as TGCGCCAGCAGCTTGGGGCTAGCGGGGGCCCTTCAAGAGACCCAGTACTTC.

This clonotype has just a few counts. The chain has TRBV6-1 and TRBJ2-1; D perhaps matches TRBD2 (6 bases). V was clipped by 6 bases and J by 0 bases, with 12 bases between them. The CDR3 has 15 amino acids. Germline CDR1 is MNHNS and CDR2 is SASEGT. CDR3 nucleotide sequence: TGTGCCAGCAGCATCGACGGGGGCTCCTACAATGAGCAGTTCTTC. Protein product: CASSIDGGSYNEQFF.

This clonotype has a handful of counts. This rearrangement joins TRBV12-3 or TRBV12-4 to TRBJ2-5; 9 bases map to TRBD1. With 5 bases clipped from V and 3 bases from J, the junction kept 4 bases outside the gene matches. There are 14 residues in the CDR3. The CDR3 loop reads CASSRRQGEETQYF. The CDR3 nucleotides are TGTGCCAGCAGTCGGCGACAGGGGGAAGAGACCCAGTACTTC.

This clonotype was observed a few times. J is TRBJ2-5 and V is TRBV6-6; 7 bases fit TRBD2. Germline V gives CDR1 MNHNY, CDR2 SVGAGI (reference sequence). The CDR3 is made up of 12 amino acids. The ends lost 5 bases at V and 12 bases at J; junction bases unmatched: 9. The CDR3: CASSARGDSKYF. CDR3 nucleotide sequence: TGTGCCAGCAGTGCCCGGGGGGACTCTAAGTACTTC.

J is TRBJ1-2 and V is TRBV20-1, with D perhaps matching TRBD1 (5 bases). V was cut by 2 bases and J by 4 bases, with 11 bases left in between. The germline V gene encodes CDR1 DFQATT and CDR2 SNEGSKA (reference sequence). The CDR3 is 13 residues long. DNA for the CDR3: TGCAGTGCTAGACAGGGACTTCGCTATGGCTACACCTTC. This translates into CSARQGLRYGYTF.

A remark on this clonotype: A read error is possible here, since a much larger clone lies one base away. The gene calls are TRBV10-3 and TRBJ1-2; D is uncertain. Trimming shortened V by 7 bases and J by 0 bases, and 12 bases separated the two germline ends. The CDR3 loop spans 14 amino acids. Germline V gene data show CDR1 as ENHRY and CDR2 as SYGVKD. The CDR3 nucleotides are TGTGCCATCACCCGGGTCAGTTCTAACTATGGCTACACCTTC. Protein: CAITRVSSNYGYTF.

This clonotype was counted ten times or more. The CDR3, as DNA: TGTGCCAGCAGCTTTCAGACAGGAGATACGCAGTATTTT. It is translated as CASSFQTGDTQYF. J is TRBJ2-3 and V is TRBV3-1, with TRBD1 as a possible D gene (6 bases). Looked up from germline, CDR1 is LGHDT and CDR2 is YNNKEL (reference sequence). V lost 5 bases and J lost 5, with 11 bases in between. CDR3 size: 13 residues.

This clonotype has more than one count but fewer than ten. The chain joins TRBV11-2 to TRBJ1-2; D might be TRBD1 (5 bases). This CDR3 has 14 amino acids. The germline V gene encodes CDR1 SGHAT and CDR2 FQNNGV. The V end was cut by 5 bases, the J end by 4 bases, with 14 bases between. The CDR3 here is CASSLQGITYGYTF. The CDR3 DNA reads TGTGCCAGCAGCCTTCAGGGTATTACCTATGGCTACACCTTC.

This clonotype was counted once. The V gene is TRBV18, the J gene TRBJ1-2; no clear D gene. The germline CDR1 and CDR2 sequences are KGHSH and LQKENI. The V end was cut by 3 bases, the J end by 4 bases, with 12 bases between. This CDR3 region has 14 residues. CDR3 sequence: CASSPAEGSYGYTF. The CDR3 bases are TGTGCCAGCTCACCTGCAGAGGGATCCTATGGCTACACCTTC.

The chain recombines TRBV27 with TRBJ2-1, with D unclear. Trimming stripped 3 bases from V and 4 bases from J, with 10 bases between. Germline CDR1 MNHEY, CDR2 SMNVEV (reference sequence). The CDR3 has 14 residues. The CDR3 region is CASSLFGLYNEQFF. DNA for the CDR3: TGTGCCAGCAGTTTGTTTGGCTTGTACAATGAGCAGTTCTTC.

This clonotype was detected many times. The chain employs TRBV19 and TRBJ2-2; D is perhaps TRBD1 (5 bases). Germline CDR1 reads LNHDA; CDR2 reads SQIVND (reference sequence). The CDR3 has 15 amino acids. Deletions cut 3 bases from V and 1 base from J, with 9 bases between. CDR3 residues: CASSILTGNTGELFF. The DNA of the CDR3 is TGTGCCAGTAGTATTCTTACAGGGAACACCGGGGAGCTGTTTTTT.

Ten or more counts support this clonotype. The CDR3 region has the DNA TGTGCCAGCAGCTTCCGACCGACAGGGCCCTCCTACGAGCAGTACTTC. Its translation is CASSFRPTGPSYEQYF. The chain recombines TRBV7-2 with TRBJ2-7; 7 bases align to TRBD1. Trimming took 3 bases from V and 0 from J; bases not matched to a gene: 8. The CDR3 loop spans 16 amino acids. CDR1 and CDR2 (germline): SGHTA, FQGNSA.

The chain carries TRBV7-2 and TRBJ2-3, with D perhaps matching TRBD1 (6 bases). CDR3 length equals 16 residues. V was shortened by 7 bases and J by 0 bases, with 17 bases between the two germline ends. The germline V gene encodes CDR1 SGHTA and CDR2 FQGNSA. This chain's CDR3 is CASILTQGLSTDTQYF. As DNA, the CDR3 is TGTGCCAGCATCCTTACACAGGGCTTAAGCACAGATACGCAGTATTTT. The full variable domain, its missing parts supplied by reference TRBV7-2 and TRBJ2-3, is GAGVSQSPSNKVTEKGKDVELRCDPISGHTALYWYRQSLGQGLEFLIYFQGNSAPDKSGLPSDRFSAERTGGSVSTLTIQRTQQEDSAVYLCASILTQGLSTDTQYFGPGTRLTVL.

This clonotype has a count of ten or more. The gene calls are TRBV29-1 and TRBJ2-3, with D perhaps matching TRBD2 (5 bases). The CDR3 length is 10 residues. V was clipped by 8 bases and J by 6 bases, with 9 bases between them. In germline, CDR1 is SQVTM, CDR2 ANQGSEA. This chain's CDR3 is CSIIADTQYF. In DNA, the CDR3 is TGCAGCATAATAGCGGATACGCAGTATTTT.

This clonotype was recorded a few times. The V and J genes are TRBV12-3 or TRBV12-4 and TRBJ2-1; 8 bases align to TRBD2. The V and J ends lost 3 bases and 8 bases, in that order; junction bases with no gene match: 9. The CDR3 has 15 residues. Here the CDR3 reads CASSLGSGLDDEQFF. DNA of the CDR3: TGTGCCAGCAGTTTGGGGTCGGGACTAGATGATGAGCAGTTCTTC.

The chain employs TRBV5-6 and TRBJ2-7; possibly TRBD1 for D (6 bases). V lost 2 bases and J 6 bases, leaving 9 bases between the germline ends. The germline gives CDR1 SGHDT, CDR2 YYEEEE. The CDR3 length is 12 residues. This CDR3 reads CASSFTGIEQYF. CDR3 DNA: TGTGCCAGCAGCTTTACAGGGATCGAGCAGTACTTC.

This clonotype was seen many times. The rearrangement uses TRBV4-2 and TRBJ1-1; no definite D call. The CDR3 is 14 residues long. V shed 3 bases and J shed 4 bases, with 12 bases lying between them. Germline V gene lookup returns CDR1 LGHNA and CDR2 YNFKEQ. This CDR3 reads CASSHRSDVTEAFF. Here the CDR3 DNA reads TGTGCCAGCAGCCATCGCTCGGACGTCACTGAAGCTTTCTTT.

Only a few counts were recorded for this clonotype. The gene calls are TRBV6-2 or TRBV6-3 and TRBJ1-5, with 7 positions matching TRBD1. The germline gives CDR1 MNHEY, CDR2 SVGEGT. CDR3 size: 17 residues. With V trimmed by 5 bases and J by 4 bases, 14 bases remained unmatched. CDR3: CASSERRPGQLNQPQHF. Here the CDR3 DNA reads TGTGCCAGCAGTGAGCGGAGACCGGGACAGCTTAATCAGCCCCAGCATTTT.

This clonotype was recorded a few times. V usage is TRBV7-9 and J usage is TRBJ1-5; unclear D gene. Germline CDR1 is SEHNR and CDR2 is FQNEAQ (reference sequence). V was trimmed by 9 bases and J by 2 bases, leaving 8 bases between them. CDR3 length: 12 amino acids. The chain's CDR3 is CASTVGNQPQHF. The CDR3 bases are TGTGCCAGTACAGTGGGCAATCAGCCCCAGCATTTT.

A few counts support this clonotype. V gene TRBV30 combines with J gene TRBJ1-2; no definite D call. Germline CDR1 reads GTSNPN; CDR2 reads SVGIG (reference sequence). Trimming pared 5 bases from V and 3 bases from J, leaving 16 bases between. This CDR3 comprises 14 residues. CDR3 residues: CAWVRVPDHYGYTF. CDR3 sequence (DNA): TGTGCCTGGGTGCGGGTTCCCGACCACTATGGCTACACCTTC. Filled out from reference TRBV30 and TRBJ1-2, the complete variable domain reads SQTIHQWPATLVQPVGSPLSLECTVEGTSNPNLYWYRQAAGRGLQLLFYSVGIGQISSEVPQNLSASRPQDRQFILSSKKLLLSDSGFYLCAWVRVPDHYGYTFGSGTRLTVV.

This clonotype was counted a few times. The chain has TRBV29-1 and TRBJ2-3; unclear D gene. This CDR3 has 14 amino acids. Germline CDR1 SQVTM, CDR2 ANQGSEA. V was cut by 3 bases and J by 1 base, with 11 bases left in between. For the CDR3, the DNA is TGCAGCGTTGATCTTAGCAGCGGCACAGATACGCAGTATTTT. Its protein product is CSVDLSSGTDTQYF.